This T cell receptor beta chain is drawn from a study of blood T cell repertoires in COVID-19. Study summary: The origin of the acute and convalescent COVID-19 samples was the United States, Italy and Spain. The cDNA or gDNA used as material had been derived from T cells, B-cell-depleted T cells, or PBMCs.

As concerns this clone: Its ends do not fully match the called genes, so a read error is possible.

The CDR3 is 14 amino acids. Germline CDR1 is SGHNT and CDR2 is YYREEE (reference sequence). Original processing notes: Estimated nucleated cell counts came from reference gene primer amplification. Method: immunoSEQ multiplex PCR; TCRdb's copy keeps in-frame clones and lacks some. For V, J and clone size, that table is used; D and trimming come from the DNA. The data show under 350,000 clones, with about nine tenths seen just once and around 2% held by the top ten. This sequence was found in a man between 50 and 59 years old with acute or convalescent COVID-19. This sequence joins TRBV5-4 and TRBJ1-6; the D gene is possibly TRBD1 (6 bases). The sequenced sample consisted of peripheral blood. CDR3 region: CASSLDSLNSPLHF. The CDR3 DNA reads TGTGCCAGCAGTTTGGACAGCCTAAATTCACCCCTCCACTTT.